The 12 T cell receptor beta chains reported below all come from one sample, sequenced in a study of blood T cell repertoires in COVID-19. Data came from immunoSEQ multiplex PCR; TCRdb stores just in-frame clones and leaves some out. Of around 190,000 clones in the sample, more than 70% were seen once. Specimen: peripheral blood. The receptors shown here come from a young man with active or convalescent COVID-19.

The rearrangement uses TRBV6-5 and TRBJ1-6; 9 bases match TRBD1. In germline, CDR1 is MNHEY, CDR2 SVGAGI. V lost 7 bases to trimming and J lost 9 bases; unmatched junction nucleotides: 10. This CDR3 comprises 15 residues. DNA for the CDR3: TGTGCCAGCAAAGTCCCCGGGACAGGGAGTTCACCCCTCCACTTT. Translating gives CASKVPGTGSSPLHF.

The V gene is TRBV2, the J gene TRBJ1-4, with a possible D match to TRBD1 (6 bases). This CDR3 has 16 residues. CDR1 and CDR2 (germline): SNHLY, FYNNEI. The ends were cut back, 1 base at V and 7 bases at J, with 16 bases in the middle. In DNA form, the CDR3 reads TGTGCCAGCAGTGAAGGACACGGGACCAGGGGTGAAAAACTGTTTTTT. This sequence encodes CASSEGHGTRGEKLFF.

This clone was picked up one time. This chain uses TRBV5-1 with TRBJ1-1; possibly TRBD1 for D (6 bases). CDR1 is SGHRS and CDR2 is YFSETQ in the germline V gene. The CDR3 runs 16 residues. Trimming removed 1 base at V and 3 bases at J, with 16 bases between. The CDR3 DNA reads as TGCGCCAGCAGCTTGTTACCAAATACAGGGCACACTGAAGCTTTCTTT. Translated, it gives CASSLLPNTGHTEAFF. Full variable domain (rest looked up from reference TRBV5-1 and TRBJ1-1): KAGVTQTPRYLIKTRGQQVTLSCSPISGHRSVSWYQQTPGQGLQFLFEYFSETQRNKGNFPGRFSGRQFSNSRSEMNVSTLELGDSALYLCASSLLPNTGHTEAFFGQGTRLTVV.

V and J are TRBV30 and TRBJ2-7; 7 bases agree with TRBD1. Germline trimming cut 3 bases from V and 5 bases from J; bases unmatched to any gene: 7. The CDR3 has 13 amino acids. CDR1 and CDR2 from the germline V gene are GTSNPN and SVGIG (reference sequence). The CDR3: CAWSAGQVNEQYF. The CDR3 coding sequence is TGTGCCTGGAGCGCCGGACAGGTGAACGAGCAGTACTTC.

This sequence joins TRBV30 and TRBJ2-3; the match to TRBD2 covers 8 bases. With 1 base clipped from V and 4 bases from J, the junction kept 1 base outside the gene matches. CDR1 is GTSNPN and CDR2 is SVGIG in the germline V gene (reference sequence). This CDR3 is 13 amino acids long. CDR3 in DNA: TGTGCCTGGAGTGGCGGGGGGCCAGATACGCAGTATTTT. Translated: CAWSGGGPDTQYF.

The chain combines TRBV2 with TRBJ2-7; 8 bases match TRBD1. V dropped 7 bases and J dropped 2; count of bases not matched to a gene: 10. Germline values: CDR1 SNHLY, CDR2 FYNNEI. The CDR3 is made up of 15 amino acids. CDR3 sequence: CASKFQQGETYEQYF. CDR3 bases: TGTGCCAGCAAGTTTCAACAGGGGGAGACCTACGAGCAGTACTTC.

Here the CDR3 reads CASSAPGQMNEKLFF. CDR3 DNA sequence: TGTGCCAGCAGTGCCCCGGGACAGATGAATGAAAAACTGTTTTTT. The rearrangement links TRBV27 to TRBJ1-4, with 7 bases identical to TRBD1. Germline trimming cut 5 bases from V and 5 bases from J; bases unmatched to any gene: 8. The CDR3 covers 15 residues. Looked up from germline, CDR1 is MNHEY and CDR2 is SMNVEV (reference sequence).

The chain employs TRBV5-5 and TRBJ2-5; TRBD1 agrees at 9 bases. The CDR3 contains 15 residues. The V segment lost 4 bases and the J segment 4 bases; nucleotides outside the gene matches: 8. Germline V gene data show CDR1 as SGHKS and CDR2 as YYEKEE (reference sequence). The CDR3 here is CASSTTGGGTETQYF. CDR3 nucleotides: TGTGCCAGCAGCACGACAGGGGGTGGGACAGAGACCCAGTACTTC.

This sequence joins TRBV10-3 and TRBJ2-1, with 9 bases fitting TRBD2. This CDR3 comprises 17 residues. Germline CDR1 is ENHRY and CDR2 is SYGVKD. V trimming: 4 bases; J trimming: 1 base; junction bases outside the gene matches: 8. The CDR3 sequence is CAISGSRREGSYNEQFF. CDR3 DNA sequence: TGTGCCATCAGTGGATCAAGGCGGGAGGGTTCCTACAATGAGCAGTTCTTC.

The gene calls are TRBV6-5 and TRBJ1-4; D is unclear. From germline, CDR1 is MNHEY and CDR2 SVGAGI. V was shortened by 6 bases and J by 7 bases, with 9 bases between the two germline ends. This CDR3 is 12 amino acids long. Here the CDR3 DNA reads TGTGCCAGCAGGGGCAACGGTGAAAAACTGTTTTTT. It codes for CASRGNGEKLFF.

The CDR3 reads CASSQGQRSYNEQFF. Written as DNA, the CDR3 is TGCGCCAGCAGCCAAGGGCAGCGGTCCTACAATGAGCAGTTCTTC. The chain combines TRBV4-1 with TRBJ2-1, with D possibly TRBD2 on 5 matching bases. Germline-derived CDR1 and CDR2 are MGHRA and YSYEKL. This CDR3 spans 15 amino acids. V was cut by 1 base and J by 1 base, with 8 bases left in between.

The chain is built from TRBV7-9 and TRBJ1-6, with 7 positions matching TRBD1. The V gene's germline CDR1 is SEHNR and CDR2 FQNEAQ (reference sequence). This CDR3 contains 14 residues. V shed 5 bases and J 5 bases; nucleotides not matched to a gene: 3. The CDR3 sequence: CASSRGQNNSPLHF. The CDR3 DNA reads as TGTGCCAGCAGCCGGGGACAGAATAATTCACCCCTCCACTTT.